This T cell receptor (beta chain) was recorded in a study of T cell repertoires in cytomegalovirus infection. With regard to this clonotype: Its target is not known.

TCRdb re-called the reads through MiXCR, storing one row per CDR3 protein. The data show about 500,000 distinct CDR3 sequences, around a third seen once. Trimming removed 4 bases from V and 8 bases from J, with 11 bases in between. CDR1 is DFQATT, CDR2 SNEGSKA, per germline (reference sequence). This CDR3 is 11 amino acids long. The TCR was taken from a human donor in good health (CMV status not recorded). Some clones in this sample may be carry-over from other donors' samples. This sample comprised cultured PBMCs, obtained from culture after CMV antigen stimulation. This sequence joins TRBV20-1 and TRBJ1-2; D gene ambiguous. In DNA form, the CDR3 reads TGCAGTGCTACGCCCGGGGAAGGCTACACCTTC. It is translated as CSATPGEGYTF.